This TCR beta chain was observed in a study of blood T cells in healthy people across ages. Findings and caveats of the study: Fewer expanded clones and more diversity marked long-lived versus aged donors. Any changes in expanded clonotypes were possibly confounded, as donor CMV status remained unknown. Roughly linear declines in TCR beta diversity per million T cells occurred with age.

A second PCR, run for about 6 to 11 cycles, used a sample-barcoded 5' primer plus a J-beta primer mix. TCRdb reanalysed the 5' RACE reads using MiXCR and keeps one entry per CDR3 protein. The sample holds over 1.5 million distinct CDR3 sequences, about 49% seen once. Donors were systemically healthy Caucasian individuals from Russia aged roughly 6 to 100 years. Worth noting for this clonotype: Its antigen is still unknown. Its ends do not fully match the called genes, so a read error is possible.

The sequencing sample was made of blood. This clonotype originated in a woman aged 40 to 49 in good health.

Written as DNA, the CDR3 is TGCGGTGCTAGACGGGGGACTCAGCCCCAGCATTTT. Translating gives CGARRGTQPQHF. V gene TRBV20-1 combines with J gene TRBJ1-5; possibly TRBD1 for D (5 bases). The CDR3 has 12 amino acids. Germline V gene data show CDR1 as DFQATT and CDR2 as SNEGSKA (reference sequence).